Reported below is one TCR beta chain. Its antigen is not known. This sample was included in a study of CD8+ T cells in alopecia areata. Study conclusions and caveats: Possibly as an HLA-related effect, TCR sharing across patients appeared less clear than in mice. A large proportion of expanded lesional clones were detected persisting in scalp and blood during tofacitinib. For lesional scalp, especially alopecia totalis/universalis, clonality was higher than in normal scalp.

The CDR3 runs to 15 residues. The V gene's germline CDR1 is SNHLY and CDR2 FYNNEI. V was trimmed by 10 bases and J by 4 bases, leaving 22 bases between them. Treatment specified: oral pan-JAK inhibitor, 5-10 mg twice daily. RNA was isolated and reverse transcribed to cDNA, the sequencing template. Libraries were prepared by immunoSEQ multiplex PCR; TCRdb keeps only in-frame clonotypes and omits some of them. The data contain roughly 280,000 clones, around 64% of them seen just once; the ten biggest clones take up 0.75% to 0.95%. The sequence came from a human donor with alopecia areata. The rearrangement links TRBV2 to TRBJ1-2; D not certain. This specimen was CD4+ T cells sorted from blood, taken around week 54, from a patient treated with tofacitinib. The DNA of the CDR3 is TGTGCCACCACCACCTACGCGGGTCGGGGCTATGGCTACACCTTC. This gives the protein CATTTYAGRGYGYTF.